Detailed here is one TCR beta chain. This clonotype was found many times. It has no known antigen specificity. Base qualities are not at hand, and no much larger clone is one base apart. The data belong to a study of neurological immune-mediated disorders (dated 2019 in TCRdb). Looking at the study overall: Using UMI-based sequencing, the study compared peripheral blood TCR-beta repertoires from patients with HTLV-I-associated myelopathy (HAM/TSP), patients with multiple sclerosis, and healthy controls. Alongside PBMC samples, the set of more than 80 TCR-beta libraries contained longitudinal samples, technical triplicates, and paired CD4+ and CD8+ T-cell subsets that had been sorted. The cohort comprised roughly 65 subjects: roughly 15 HAM/TSP patients, around 34 multiple sclerosis patients and approximately 20 healthy controls. Here is what the overall study found, with its caveats: No identical CDR3 amino acid sequences were shared among expanded clones across subjects, suggesting private TCR-beta repertoires in all groups. TCR clonal expansion was greatest in HAM/TSP patients and smallest in MS patients, who ranked below even healthy controls.

The healthy controls were volunteers from a blood bank in Maryland, USA. For sorted-subset TCR libraries, 1 million sorted CD4+ or CD8+ T cells were used. Peripheral blood was subjected to Ficoll-Hypaque density gradient centrifugation to isolate PBMCs, which were then cryopreserved in liquid nitrogen. Paired sorted CD4+ and CD8+ subsets came from healthy controls, HAM/TSP patients and MS patients. From the cysteine up to the phenylalanine, the CDR3 has a length of 14 residues. Only the CDR3 part of the read is kept: 42 bases, read in frame from the first base. Trimmed from V: 3 bases; trimmed from J: 2 bases; junction bases lacking a gene match: 2. CDR1 and CDR2 are read off the germline V gene (reference sequence) as DFQATT and SNEGSKA. cDNA was synthesized by template-switch 5'RACE using a primer carrying a 10-nucleotide random unique molecular identifier by which each TCR transcript was tagged. Over 180 million TCR-beta sequences, covering 15-18 subjects, were produced in each sequencing run. The RNeasy kit was used to extract total RNA. TCR-beta VDJ regions were amplified with primers for the TCR constant region and the 5'RACE anchor, using the KAPA Real-time Library Amplification kit. A first PCR added sample indexes and Illumina adaptors, after which a second PCR increased the library yield. After Ampure bead purification, the roughly 650 bp TCR product was size-selected on a 2% E-gel SizeSelection system. Library quality was checked on a Bioanalyzer, concentration was measured with Qubit, and libraries were quantified with the Kapa Library Quantification kit before pooling. Libraries were sequenced paired-end 2 x 150 bp on an Illumina HiSeq 2500. To increase sequence diversity, roughly 24-32% phiX was spiked into each library pool. In the source study's methods: Quality-filtered reads were processed with the UMI-based MiGEC pipeline, which removed over 80% of raw TCR sequences during error correction. IMGT germline references were used for alignment of VDJ genes, and clonotypes were defined by a unique CDR3 amino acid sequence together with V-J genes. Clonal expansion, Shannon diversity, and CDR3 relatedness (CalcPairwiseDistances, ClusterSamples) were evaluated with VDJtools, and phylogenetic trees were built with CLCbio workbench. Clones with at least 8 unique UMIs were defined as expanded, with this threshold being based on coefficient-of-variation modelling across technical triplicates. TCRdb redid the processing of the public reads, applying fastp at Q25 and MiXCR, and retained in-frame beta chains. Here each entry gathers all rows of one CDR3 protein and keeps the most common genes and DNA. Clone size and V and J calls follow TCRdb, not the original study. The sample contains roughly 32,000 distinct CDR3 sequences, 5.5% to 7% of them found a single time. Over 2% of the sample goes to the ten largest clones.

Sequencing used CD4+ T cells from blood. The rearrangement combines TRBV20-1 with TRBJ1-3, with TRBD1 identical over 9 junction bases. The TCR originated in a woman aged 50 to 60 in good health. The DNA sequence follows: TGCAGTGCTAGCGACAGGGGGACTGGAAACACCATATATTTT. Its translation is CSASDRGTGNTIYF.